This T cell receptor (beta chain) was retrieved from a study of B cell selection in AIRE deficiency. Study-level findings and limits: CDR3s were shorter in shared Treg sequences, reflecting few non-templated nucleotide insertions.

Regulatory T cells were sorted as CD4+CD25hiCD127low/negative. As regards this clone: The antigen is undetermined.

With 0 bases removed from V and 4 bases from J, the gap between germline ends came to 15 bases. From germline, CDR1 is MNHEY and CDR2 SVGAGI. CDR3 length: 16 residues. TCRdb's table, derived via immunoSEQ multiplex PCR, lists solely in-frame clones and lacks some. Among under 5,500 clones, roughly 86% were seen once, and the ten largest hold about 3%. The material sequenced was Tregs sorted from PBMCs. V usage is TRBV6-5 and J usage is TRBJ1-1, with D perhaps matching TRBD1 (6 bases). This clonotype was obtained from a human donor with AIRE deficiency. CDR3 coding DNA: TGTGCCAGCAGTTACTCGATGGCGGCCAGGGGCACTGAAGCTTTCTTT. This translates into CASSYSMAARGTEAFF.